The 32 T cell receptor beta chains listed next were all sequenced from one sample in a study of blood T cell repertoires in COVID-19. Measured with immunoSEQ multiplex PCR; TCRdb has only the in-frame clones, and not every one. In the table there are about 30,000 clones, approximately 67% of which are singletons. Sequenced: peripheral blood. The origin of the receptors is a human donor in a cohort sampled during active COVID-19.

The chain is built from TRBV9 and TRBJ2-5, with a weak D call TRBD2 (5 bases). V was trimmed by 0 bases and J by 4 bases, leaving 10 bases between them. Per the germline V gene, CDR1 is SGDLS and CDR2 is YYNGEE. CDR3 length equals 14 residues. The CDR3, as DNA: TGTGCCAGCAGCGTAGTCGGTGCGGGAGAGACCCAGTACTTC. Translated, it gives CASSVVGAGETQYF.

This chain links TRBV6-2 or TRBV6-3 with TRBJ2-1, with 12 bases matching TRBD2. Germline CDR1 is MNHEY and CDR2 is SVGEGT. This CDR3 comprises 19 residues. J lost 4 bases, V lost 2 bases, and 12 bases had no gene match. Here the CDR3 reads CASSYPGLAGSGPYNEQFF. Here the CDR3 DNA reads TGTGCCAGCAGTTACCCAGGACTAGCGGGGTCCGGCCCTTACAATGAGCAGTTCTTC.

This rearrangement joins TRBV5-1 to TRBJ2-7; maybe TRBD2 (5 bases). V gave up 4 bases and J gave up 2 bases, with 7 bases separating them. Per germline, CDR1 SGHRS and CDR2 YFSETQ. The CDR3 consists of 12 residues. DNA of the CDR3: TGCGCCAGCAGCCCGGGGACCTACGAGCAGTACTTC. This codes for CASSPGTYEQYF.

The CDR3 sequence: CASSQDEFYGYEQYF. The DNA for the CDR3 is TGCGCCAGCAGCCAAGACGAGTTTTACGGCTACGAGCAGTACTTC. The chain carries TRBV4-3 and TRBJ2-7; D is unclear. This CDR3 region has 15 residues. Germline-derived CDR1 and CDR2 are LGHNA and YSLEER. V lost 0 bases and J 3 bases, leaving 12 bases between the germline ends.

This clone was seen just once. This chain uses TRBV13 with TRBJ2-7, with D maybe TRBD2 (6 bases). This CDR3 is 15 amino acids long. Per germline, CDR1 PRHDT and CDR2 FYEKMQ (reference sequence). The V and J ends lost 5 bases and 1 base respectively, with 15 bases between them. The CDR3 DNA reads TGTGCCAGCAGCGCCCCCAGGAGGGGATCCTACGAGCAGTACTTC. Amino acid sequence: CASSAPRRGSYEQYF.

This rearrangement joins TRBV4-1 to TRBJ1-4; a possible D gene is TRBD1 (6 bases). The CDR3 is 15 amino acids. The germline V gene encodes CDR1 MGHRA and CDR2 YSYEKL. Trimming left V 0 bases short and J 4 bases short, with 9 bases between. CDR3 DNA sequence: TGCGCCAGCAGCCAAGAACAAGGGGGTAATGAAAAACTGTTTTTT. Its translation: CASSQEQGGNEKLFF.

This clone occurred once. The V call is TRBV2, the J call TRBJ2-3, with a tentative D call TRBD2 (5 bases). The CDR3 loop spans 15 amino acids. Per germline, CDR1 SNHLY and CDR2 FYNNEI. The V end was cut by 7 bases, the J end by 0 bases, with 14 bases between. CDR3 nucleotide sequence: TGTGCCAGCACAGCGGAGAACCCTAGCACAGATACGCAGTATTTT. Translating gives CASTAENPSTDTQYF.

The chain employs TRBV10-3 and TRBJ2-7; 11 positions match TRBD1. With 9 bases clipped from V and 4 bases from J, the junction kept 5 bases outside the gene matches. In germline, CDR1 is ENHRY, CDR2 SYGVKD. This CDR3 contains 13 residues. CDR3 sequence: CAIAGTGGYEQYF. The CDR3 nucleotides are TGTGCCATAGCCGGGACAGGGGGTTACGAGCAGTACTTC.

For the CDR3, the DNA is TGTGCCAGCAGCCCAGGGGGCGCGGAGACTAATGAAAAACTGTTTTTT. This translates into CASSPGGAETNEKLFF. This rearrangement joins TRBV5-4 to TRBJ1-4, with 8 bases matching TRBD1. Per germline, CDR1 SGHNT and CDR2 YYREEE (reference sequence). The CDR3 runs to 16 residues. V dropped 4 bases and J dropped 2; count of bases not matched to a gene: 7.

The chain is built from TRBV20-1 and TRBJ2-5; a possible D gene is TRBD2 (6 bases). This CDR3 has 11 residues. CDR1 is DFQATT, CDR2 SNEGSKA, per germline (reference sequence). Trimming stripped 8 bases from V and 4 bases from J, with 11 bases between. In nucleotides, the CDR3 is TGCAGTATGGTGGGGGGAGAGACCCAGTACTTC. Translating gives CSMVGGETQYF.

This sequence joins TRBV27 and TRBJ1-2, with D tentatively TRBD1 (6 bases). The V and J ends lost 5 bases and 2 bases respectively, with 12 bases between them. From germline, CDR1 is MNHEY and CDR2 SMNVEV (reference sequence). This CDR3 spans 14 amino acids. In DNA form, the CDR3 reads TGTGCCAGCAGTGACCGGGACAAAAACTATGGCTACACCTTC. This sequence encodes CASSDRDKNYGYTF.

The chain recombines TRBV4-2 with TRBJ2-7, with 9 bases matching TRBD2. The germline V gene encodes CDR1 LGHNA and CDR2 YNFKEQ. V was clipped by 1 base and J by 6 bases; unmatched bases: 10. The CDR3 is 16 residues long. In DNA form, the CDR3 reads TGTGCCAGCAGCCAAGCCCCGGCGGGGGGGCACGGCGAGCAGTACTTC. Protein: CASSQAPAGGHGEQYF.

The gene calls are TRBV6-1 and TRBJ2-7; a weak D match, TRBD2 (6 bases). V lost 2 bases, J lost 6 bases, and 11 bases lay in between. Germline-derived CDR1 and CDR2 are MNHNS and SASEGT. The CDR3 loop spans 13 amino acids. CDR3 DNA: TGTGCCAGCAGTGAAAGGGCAGCGGGCGAGCAGTACTTC. Its protein is CASSERAAGEQYF.

The CDR3 nucleotides read TGCGCCAGCAGCCATAGCGGGAGAACCGGGGAGCTGTTTTTT. It codes for CASSHSGRTGELFF. The genes are TRBV4-3 and TRBJ2-2; 9 positions match TRBD2. Germline assignment: CDR1 LGHNA and CDR2 YSLEER. The CDR3 length is 14 residues. The ends lost 3 bases at V and 5 bases at J; junction bases unmatched: 1.

The J gene is TRBJ2-3, the V gene TRBV7-9, with 8 bases matching TRBD2. Germline CDR1 and CDR2: SEHNR and FQNEAQ (reference sequence). This CDR3 spans 15 amino acids. J was trimmed by 6 bases and V by 5 bases; bases with no gene match: 10. As DNA, the CDR3 is TGTGCCAGCAGCCCGCCCCCCCGACTAGCGGATACGCAGTATTTT. Protein: CASSPPPRLADTQYF.

The CDR3 region is CASSWLTSGEETQYF. CDR3 DNA: TGTGCCAGCAGCTGGCTGACTAGCGGGGAGGAGACCCAGTACTTC. J is TRBJ2-5 and V is TRBV5-6; TRBD2 agrees at 11 bases. CDR1 SGHDT and CDR2 YYEEEE come from the germline V gene. This CDR3 spans 15 amino acids. The ends lost 3 bases at V and 5 bases at J; junction bases unmatched: 6.

This rearrangement joins TRBV9 to TRBJ2-1; TRBD2 aligns across 8 bases. The CDR3 is made up of 15 amino acids. The V gene end was trimmed by 0 bases and the J gene end by 4 bases; junction bases not matched to a gene: 3. Germline loops: CDR1 SGDLS, CDR2 YYNGEE. The CDR3 sequence is CASSVDGGAYNEQFF. In DNA form, the CDR3 reads TGTGCCAGCAGCGTAGACGGGGGGGCTTACAATGAGCAGTTCTTC.

V is TRBV10-3 and J is TRBJ2-7, with TRBD2 matching over 9 bases. The germline V gene encodes CDR1 ENHRY and CDR2 SYGVKD. The CDR3 covers 14 residues. Trimming at V came to 6 bases and at J to 7 bases, leaving 10 bases not matched to a gene. The CDR3 spells CAISPGGGALEQYF. CDR3 sequence (DNA): TGTGCCATCAGCCCTGGCGGGGGGGCCCTTGAGCAGTACTTC.

As DNA, the CDR3 is TGTGCCATGACCGGGACTTCCAGCACAGATACGCAGTATTTT. Its translation is CAMTGTSSTDTQYF. The chain uses TRBV10-3 and TRBJ2-3, with D possibly TRBD2 on 6 matching bases. The CDR3 has 14 amino acids. V was trimmed by 9 bases and J by 0 bases, leaving 13 bases between them. Germline V lookup: CDR1 ENHRY, CDR2 SYGVKD.

The chain is built from TRBV4-3 and TRBJ2-1; 8 bases agree with TRBD2. The CDR3 is 16 amino acids. V gave up 0 bases and J gave up 14 bases; unmatched junction bases: 15. In germline, CDR1 is LGHNA, CDR2 YSLEER. The chain's CDR3 is CASSQDVRRGVGYEFF. The CDR3 DNA is TGCGCCAGCAGCCAAGACGTGAGGCGGGGGGTGGGGTACGAGTTCTTC.

This chain uses TRBV7-9 with TRBJ1-2; maybe TRBD1 (5 bases). The CDR3 totals 13 residues. CDR1 SEHNR and CDR2 FQNEAQ come from the germline V gene (reference sequence). With 5 bases removed from V and 1 base from J, the gap between germline ends came to 8 bases. The CDR3, as DNA: TGTGCCAGCAGCCAAGGGGTTAACTATGGCTACACCTTC. Translation gives CASSQGVNYGYTF.

The J gene is TRBJ2-1, the V gene TRBV29-1; possibly TRBD1 for D (6 bases). Trimming took 4 bases from V and 4 from J, leaving 17 bases between them. The CDR3 is 15 amino acids. Germline CDR1 reads SQVTM; CDR2 reads ANQGSEA. The CDR3 nucleotides read TGCAGCGTTGGGCGTCAGGACAGTGTTTACAATGAGCAGTTCTTC. It translates to CSVGRQDSVYNEQFF.

The chain combines TRBV7-9 with TRBJ2-1; 7 nucleotides agree with TRBD1. Per the germline V gene, CDR1 is SEHNR and CDR2 is FQNEAQ (reference sequence). There are 14 residues in the CDR3. V lost 6 bases and J lost 8; bases outside the gene matches: 10. The CDR3 loop reads CASSRDSQDHEQFF. For the CDR3, the DNA is TGTGCCAGCAGTCGGGACAGCCAGGACCATGAGCAGTTCTTC. The whole variable domain, remainder taken from reference TRBV7-9 and TRBJ2-1, is DTGVSQNPRHKITKRGQNVTFRCDPISEHNRLYWYRQTLGQGPEFLTYFQNEAQLEKSRLLSDRFSAERPKGSFSTLEIQRTEQGDSAMYLCASSRDSQDHEQFFGPGTRLTVL.

This clone was observed a few times. J is TRBJ1-1 and V is TRBV5-1; D not resolved. V lost 1 base and J lost 1, with 11 bases in between. Per the germline V gene, CDR1 is SGHRS and CDR2 is YFSETQ. The CDR3 covers 15 residues. CDR3 sequence: CASSLLTPTNTEAFF. The CDR3 DNA follows: TGCGCCAGCAGCTTGTTGACACCGACGAACACTGAAGCTTTCTTT.

This clone was counted once. The CDR3 region is CASRFNRPQETQYF. Here the CDR3 DNA reads TGTGCCAGCAGATTTAACAGGCCCCAAGAGACCCAGTACTTC. The V call is TRBV7-8, the J call TRBJ2-5; maybe TRBD1 (5 bases). Per the germline V gene, CDR1 is SGHVS and CDR2 is FQNEAQ. This CDR3 has 14 residues. Trimming removed 6 bases from V and 1 base from J, with 12 bases in between.

The rearrangement uses TRBV5-1 and TRBJ1-2; D not certain. Germline V gives CDR1 SGHRS, CDR2 YFSETQ. The CDR3 length is 14 residues. With 1 base removed from V and 0 bases from J, the gap between germline ends came to 7 bases. CDR3 nucleotides: TGCGCCAGCAGCTTGCCCCCGTCTAACTATGGCTACACCTTC. It encodes CASSLPPSNYGYTF. Full variable domain (rest looked up from reference TRBV5-1 and TRBJ1-2): KAGVTQTPRYLIKTRGQQVTLSCSPISGHRSVSWYQQTPGQGLQFLFEYFSETQRNKGNFPGRFSGRQFSNSRSEMNVSTLELGDSALYLCASSLPPSNYGYTFGSGTRLTVV.

This rearrangement joins TRBV5-1 to TRBJ2-5; 11 bases fit TRBD1. With V trimmed by 4 bases and J by 5 bases, 7 bases remained unmatched. This CDR3 spans 15 amino acids. Germline assignment: CDR1 SGHRS and CDR2 YFSETQ. For the CDR3, the DNA is TGCGCCAGCAGCCAGGGGACAGGGGGTAAGGAGACCCAGTACTTC. Protein: CASSQGTGGKETQYF. The full variable domain, with the rest looked up from reference TRBV5-1 and TRBJ2-5, is KAGVTQTPRYLIKTRGQQVTLSCSPISGHRSVSWYQQTPGQGLQFLFEYFSETQRNKGNFPGRFSGRQFSNSRSEMNVSTLELGDSALYLCASSQGTGGKETQYFGPGTRLLVL.

This clone was recorded a few times. This chain uses TRBV5-1 with TRBJ2-3; D not resolved. Germline V gene data show CDR1 as SGHRS and CDR2 as YFSETQ. This CDR3 region has 13 residues. The germline V and J ends were trimmed by 2 bases and 6 bases, with 10 bases remaining between them. CDR3 bases: TGCGCCAGCAGCTTTAATCCTTTGGATACGCAGTATTTT. Amino acid sequence: CASSFNPLDTQYF.

The V call is TRBV6-5, the J call TRBJ1-4; TRBD1 might be the D (5 bases). This CDR3 is built from 12 residues. Deletions cut 6 bases from V and 6 bases from J, with 8 bases between. Germline CDR1 is MNHEY and CDR2 is SVGAGI. The CDR3 loop reads CASSRVYEKLFF. For the CDR3, the DNA is TGTGCCAGCAGCAGGGTTTATGAAAAACTGTTTTTT.

The chain links TRBV5-1 to TRBJ2-7, with TRBD1 as a possible D gene (7 bases). The CDR3 has 14 residues. Germline lookup yields CDR1 SGHRS and CDR2 YFSETQ. The germline V and J ends were trimmed by 3 bases and 0 bases, with 10 bases remaining between them. The CDR3 sequence: CASSSRDSSYEQYF. The CDR3 bases are TGCGCCAGCAGCTCGCGGGACAGCTCCTACGAGCAGTACTTC.

The chain is built from TRBV19 and TRBJ1-6; TRBD1 matches 7 bases. Germline V gene sequence: CDR1 LNHDA, CDR2 SQIVND (reference sequence). There are 16 residues in the CDR3. Unmatched junction bases numbered 11, after V lost 5 bases and J lost 7 bases. The CDR3 bases are TGTGCCAGTAGTCCCCTGGACAGGCGGAGGAATTCACCCCTCCACTTT. Translated: CASSPLDRRRNSPLHF. Variable domain in full (rest from reference TRBV19 and TRBJ1-6): DGGITQSPKYLFRKEGQNVTLSCEQNLNHDAMYWYRQDPGQGLRLIYYSQIVNDFQKGDIAEGYSVSREKKESFPLTVTSAQKNPTAFYLCASSPLDRRRNSPLHFGNGTRLTVT.

This chain joins TRBV10-3 and TRBJ2-7, with D tentatively TRBD2 (6 bases). The CDR3 runs to 15 residues. V gave up 4 bases and J gave up 5 bases, with 18 bases separating them. Germline assignment: CDR1 ENHRY and CDR2 SYGVKD. Here the CDR3 reads CAISGRKGGAHEQYF. CDR3 nucleotides: TGTGCCATCAGTGGCAGGAAAGGAGGGGCCCACGAGCAGTACTTC.